These 14 T cell receptor beta chains came from one sample sequenced in a study of blood T cells in healthy people across ages. Primers used in a second PCR of roughly 6 to 12 cycles were a sample-barcoded 5' primer and a J-beta primer mix. TCRdb re-called the 5' RACE reads through MiXCR, storing one row per CDR3 protein. Of about 930,000 distinct CDR3 sequences listed, 25% to 30% are singletons. This same sample was also taken into another study, of T cells of mothers and their children.

The source material was blood. The receptors originated from a woman aged 40 to 55 in good health.

This clonotype was picked up a small number of times. Being one base from a much bigger clone, this may be a read error. The chain recombines TRBV29-1 with TRBJ1-2, with D unresolved. Looked up from germline, CDR1 is SQVTM and CDR2 is ANQGSEA. V was trimmed by 4 bases and J by 4 bases, leaving 13 bases between them. The CDR3 has 13 residues. CDR3 loop: CSVGAGRFYGYTF. CDR3 sequence (DNA): TGCAGCGTTGGAGCAGGACGATTCTATGGCTACACCTTC. Variable domain in full (rest from reference TRBV29-1 and TRBJ1-2): SAVISQKPSRDICQRGTSLTIQCQVDSQVTMMFWYRQQPGQSLTLIATANQGSEATYESGFVIDKFPISRPNLTFSTLTVSNMSPEDSSIYLCSVGAGRFYGYTFGSGTRLTVV.

This clonotype was seen a few times. The V and J genes are TRBV18 and TRBJ2-7; TRBD1 matches at 10 bases. The V gene end was trimmed by 3 bases and the J gene end by 6 bases; junction bases not matched to a gene: 5. Germline V lookup: CDR1 KGHSH, CDR2 LQKENI. CDR3 length equals 14 residues. CDR3 sequence reads: CASSPSDRGLEQYF. CDR3 DNA sequence: TGTGCCAGCTCACCCTCCGACAGGGGGCTCGAGCAGTACTTC. Full variable domain (rest looked up from reference TRBV18 and TRBJ2-7): NAGVMQNPRHLVRRRGQEARLRCSPMKGHSHVYWYRQLPEEGLKFMVYLQKENIIDESGMPKERFSAEFPKEGPSILRIQQVVRGDSAAYFCASSPSDRGLEQYFGPGTRLTVT.

The CDR3 sequence is CASSLRGAGASEQFF. In nucleotides, the CDR3 is TGTGCCAGCAGCCTAAGAGGGGCAGGGGCGAGTGAGCAGTTCTTC. The chain joins TRBV3-1 to TRBJ2-1; D is possibly TRBD1 (6 bases). V gave up 4 bases and J gave up 9 bases, with 19 bases separating them. Germline CDR1 is LGHDT and CDR2 is YNNKEL (reference sequence). The CDR3 spans 15 residues.

A remark on this clonotype: An end of the junction does not agree with germline; a read error may underlie this. CDR3 nucleotide sequence: TGCAGGGCTAGAGGCCTTAACAATGAGCAGTTCTTC. Translated, it gives CRARGLNNEQFF. This chain uses TRBV20-1 with TRBJ2-1; D gene unclear. In germline, CDR1 is DFQATT, CDR2 SNEGSKA (reference sequence). The CDR3 spans 12 residues.

This clonotype was found many times. The chain is built from TRBV9 and TRBJ2-7; TRBD1 aligns across 10 bases. The CDR3 is made up of 16 amino acids. Germline V gene lookup returns CDR1 SGDLS and CDR2 YYNGEE. Unmatched junction bases numbered 3, after V lost 0 bases and J lost 0 bases. CDR3 DNA sequence: TGTGCCAGCAGCGTAGGGACAGGGGGATACTCCTACGAGCAGTACTTC. Protein: CASSVGTGGYSYEQYF.

The CDR3 DNA is TGCAGCGTCGTAACGGACATTACCTACGAGCAGTACTTC. It encodes CSVVTDITYEQYF. The chain has TRBV29-1 and TRBJ2-7; a weak D match, TRBD1 (5 bases). V gave up 6 bases and J gave up 2 bases, with 14 bases separating them. CDR1 SQVTM and CDR2 ANQGSEA come from the germline V gene. This CDR3 has 13 amino acids.

The sample holds a few counts of this clonotype. The J gene is TRBJ1-1, the V gene TRBV20-1; D is possibly TRBD1 (5 bases). The CDR3 spans 13 residues. Trimming pared 8 bases from V and 4 bases from J, leaving 17 bases between. CDR1 is DFQATT, CDR2 SNEGSKA, per germline (reference sequence). CDR3 sequence (DNA): TGCAGTCCCCCCCTCGGGGGAGGCACTGAAGCTTTCTTT. Translating it yields CSPPLGGGTEAFF.

This clonotype was seen a few times. The chain is built from TRBV5-5 and TRBJ2-1, with D hard to call. V gave up 2 bases and J gave up 3 bases, with 12 bases separating them. This CDR3 has 15 residues. From germline, CDR1 is SGHKS and CDR2 YYEKEE (reference sequence). CDR3 sequence: CASSFSPFSYNEQFF. CDR3 coding DNA: TGTGCCAGCAGCTTCTCTCCTTTTAGCTACAATGAGCAGTTCTTC.

To note about this clonotype: This CDR3 is missing its conserved last phenylalanine or tryptophan, likely due to a read error. CDR3 nucleotide sequence: TGTGCCAGCAGTAGTGGGCCCAGTGGGGCCTATACGCAGTATTTG. Encoded protein: CASSSGPSGAYTQYL. The chain employs TRBV7-2 and TRBJ2-3; D possibly corresponds to TRBD1 (5 bases). The CDR3 is made up of 15 amino acids. Germline CDR1 and CDR2: SGHTA and FQGNSA. Trimming pared 6 bases from V and 7 bases from J, leaving 20 bases between.

This clonotype was detected only a few times. This chain joins TRBV3-1 and TRBJ1-5, with unresolved D. Per the germline V gene, CDR1 is LGHDT and CDR2 is YNNKEL (reference sequence). The CDR3 has 14 residues. Trimming stripped 1 base from V and 0 bases from J, with 4 bases between. The CDR3 DNA reads as TGTGCCAGCAGCCAAGTCCTTAGCAATCAGCCCCAGCATTTT. It encodes CASSQVLSNQPQHF. Supplemented by reference TRBV3-1 and TRBJ1-5, the full variable domain reads DTAVSQTPKYLVTQMGNDKSIKCEQNLGHDTMYWYKQDSKKFLKIMFSYNNKELIINETVPNRFSPKSPDKAHLNLHINSLELGDSAVYFCASSQVLSNQPQHFGDGTRLSIL.

This clonotype has only a few counts. This chain joins TRBV7-2 and TRBJ2-5; TRBD1 aligns across 8 bases. Trimming cost V 5 bases and J 0 bases; bases outside gene matches: 8. CDR1 and CDR2 from the germline V gene are SGHTA and FQGNSA. The CDR3 sequence is 16 residues long. CDR3 residues: CASSPWTGSNQETQYF. The CDR3, as DNA: TGTGCCAGCAGCCCCTGGACAGGGTCAAACCAAGAGACCCAGTACTTC.

At least ten counts were recorded for this clonotype. This rearrangement joins TRBV10-2 to TRBJ1-2, with 11 bases that match TRBD1. CDR1 is WSHSY and CDR2 is SAAADI in the germline V gene. The CDR3 sequence is 14 residues long. V lost 10 bases and J lost 6; bases outside the gene matches: 10. The CDR3 bases are TGCGCCATCCGAGGGTTGGGACAGGGGGATGGCTACACCTTC. Its translation: CAIRGLGQGDGYTF.

The rearrangement uses TRBV3-1 and TRBJ1-2; possibly TRBD1 for D (5 bases). The V and J ends lost 0 bases and 4 bases respectively, with 12 bases between them. The CDR3 is 15 residues long. CDR1 and CDR2 (germline): LGHDT, YNNKEL (reference sequence). The CDR3, as DNA: TGTGCCAGCAGCCAAGAATACGGGGCCGGCTATGGCTACACCTTC. This sequence encodes CASSQEYGAGYGYTF. The full variable domain, in which reference TRBV3-1 and TRBJ1-2 provide the parts outside the CDR3, is DTAVSQTPKYLVTQMGNDKSIKCEQNLGHDTMYWYKQDSKKFLKIMFSYNNKELIINETVPNRFSPKSPDKAHLNLHINSLELGDSAVYFCASSQEYGAGYGYTFGSGTRLTVV.

The chain recombines TRBV28 with TRBJ2-2; D gene uncertain. The CDR3 extends over 13 amino acids. Germline V gives CDR1 MDHEN, CDR2 SYDVKM. Deletions cut 2 bases from V and 6 bases from J, with 7 bases between. CDR3 loop: CASSLAWAGELFF. In nucleotides, the CDR3 is TGTGCCAGCAGTTTAGCGTGGGCCGGGGAGCTGTTTTTT.